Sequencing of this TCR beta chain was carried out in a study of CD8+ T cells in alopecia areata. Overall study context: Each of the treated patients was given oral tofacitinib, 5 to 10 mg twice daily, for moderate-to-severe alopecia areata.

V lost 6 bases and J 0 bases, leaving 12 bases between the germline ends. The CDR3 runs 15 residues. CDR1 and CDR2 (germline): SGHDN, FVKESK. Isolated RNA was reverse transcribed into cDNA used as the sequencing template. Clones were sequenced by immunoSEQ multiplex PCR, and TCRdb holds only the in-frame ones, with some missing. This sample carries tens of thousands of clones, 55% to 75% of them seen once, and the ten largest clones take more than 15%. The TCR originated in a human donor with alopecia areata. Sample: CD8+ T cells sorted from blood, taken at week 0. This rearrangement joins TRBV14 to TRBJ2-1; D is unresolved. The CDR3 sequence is CASSMGLSSYNEQFF. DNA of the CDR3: TGTGCCAGCAGTATGGGCCTAAGCTCCTACAATGAGCAGTTCTTC. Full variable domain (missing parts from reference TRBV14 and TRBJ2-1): EAGVTQFPSHSVIEKGQTVTLRCDPISGHDNLYWYRRVMGKEIKFLLHFVKESKQDESGMPNNRFLAERTGGTYSTLKVQPAELEDSGVYFCASSMGLSSYNEQFFGPGTRLTVL.